This TCR beta chain was documented in a study of blood T cell repertoires in COVID-19. Looking at the study overall: Sites across the United States, Italy and Spain contributed samples from acute and convalescent COVID-19.

Losses at the gene ends were 2 bases for V and 10 bases for J; bases not matched to a gene: 14. CDR1 LGHNA and CDR2 YNFKEQ come from the germline V gene. CDR3 length: 16 residues. Seattle participants joined during active infection and were tracked over time. In the source study's methods: Reference gene primer amplification yielded estimated nucleated cell counts. Generated by immunoSEQ multiplex PCR, the TCRdb table keeps only in-frame clones and is missing some. D and trimming come from the DNA, and the V and J calls and clone size come from that table. The table lists about 60,000 clones, around 83% of them singletons.

The rearrangement uses TRBV4-2 and TRBJ2-1, with 7 nucleotides matching TRBD1. Material for sequencing was peripheral blood. This TCR came from a man aged 50-60 years with COVID-19, enrolled during active disease. CDR3 in amino acids: CASSQSTPLRQGEQFF. In nucleotides, the CDR3 is TGTGCCAGCAGCCAATCAACCCCACTTCGACAGGGCGAGCAGTTCTTC.